This T cell receptor (beta chain) derives from a study of OX40 agonist ivuxolimab in advanced cancers. Across the study: A male proportion of around 86% was recorded, with mean age 60 years and range roughly 23 to 85.

The assay was immunoSEQ multiplex PCR, and TCRdb's table has in-frame clones only and misses some. The sample lists approximately 52,000 clones; around 83% were seen once. V was shortened by 5 bases and J by 2 bases, with 11 bases between the two germline ends. Germline V CDR1 and CDR2: WNHNN, SYGVQD (reference sequence). This CDR3 has 14 amino acids. This TCR came from an adult with an advanced solid tumor such as melanoma, head and neck, liver or kidney cancer. V and J are TRBV10-1 and TRBJ2-3, with D perhaps matching TRBD1 (6 bases). The sequencing here drew on CD4+ or CD8+ T cells sorted from blood, taken in a trial of the OX40 agonist ivuxolimab. CDR3 nucleotide sequence: TGCGCCAGCAGTTTAGGACAGCTCACAGATACGCAGTATTTT. Translation: CASSLGQLTDTQYF.